The source of this T cell receptor beta chain is a study of blood T cell repertoires in COVID-19. How the authors handled the data: Reference gene primer amplification in the assay estimated nucleated cell counts. Sequencing was performed with immunoSEQ multiplex PCR; in TCRdb, only in-frame clones are kept and a portion is missing. The D gene and trimming were derived from the DNA, and the V and J assignments and clone size from that table. Among over 120,000 clones listed, roughly three quarters were seen once. V lost 0 bases, J lost 7 bases, and 12 bases lay in between. CDR1 and CDR2 (germline): GTSNPN, SVGIG (reference sequence). The CDR3 runs to 13 residues.

The receptor comes from a woman aged 60-75 years with acute or convalescent COVID-19. J is TRBJ1-1 and V is TRBV30, with D maybe TRBD1 (5 bases). Sequencing input: peripheral blood. This chain's CDR3 is CAWSVRVRGEAFF. Here the CDR3 DNA reads TGTGCCTGGAGTGTAAGAGTTAGGGGTGAAGCTTTCTTT.